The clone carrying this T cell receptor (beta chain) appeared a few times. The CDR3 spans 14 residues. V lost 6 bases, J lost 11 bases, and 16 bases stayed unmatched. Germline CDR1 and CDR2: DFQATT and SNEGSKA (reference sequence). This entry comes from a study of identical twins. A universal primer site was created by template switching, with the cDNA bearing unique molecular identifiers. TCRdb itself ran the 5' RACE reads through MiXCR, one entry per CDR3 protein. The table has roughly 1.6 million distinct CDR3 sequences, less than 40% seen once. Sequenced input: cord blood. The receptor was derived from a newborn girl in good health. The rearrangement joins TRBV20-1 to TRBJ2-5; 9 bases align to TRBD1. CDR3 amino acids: CSAPGTGFHSEQYF. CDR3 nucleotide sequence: TGCAGTGCGCCCGGGACAGGGTTTCATAGTGAGCAGTACTTC.